The next 4 T cell receptor beta chains were all read from a single sample in a study of T cell changes during pregnancy in multiple sclerosis. Repertoires were generated with immunoSEQ multiplex PCR, while TCRdb's copy carries only in-frame clones and drops some. The sample shows 68,000 or so clones, about 90% of them seen only once. The sample here was peripheral blood, taken in the second trimester of pregnancy. These receptors came from a female donor with multiple sclerosis, enrolled in a pregnancy study.

V is TRBV6-5 and J is TRBJ2-7; D not resolved. CDR3 length: 13 amino acids. The germline V gene has CDR1 MNHEY and CDR2 SVGAGI. V gave up 5 bases and J gave up 3 bases, with 11 bases separating them. This chain's CDR3 is CASSRSEYYEQYF. CDR3 nucleotide sequence: TGTGCCAGCAGTCGATCCGAGTACTACGAGCAGTACTTC.

DNA of the CDR3: TGTGCCAGCAGCGTGACAGGGAGTGGAGAGCCCCAGCATTTT. Residues: CASSVTGSGEPQHF. The chain couples TRBV9 to TRBJ1-5; TRBD1 aligns across 7 bases. V lost 2 bases to trimming and J lost 8 bases; unmatched junction nucleotides: 7. The CDR3 covers 14 residues. Germline V lookup: CDR1 SGDLS, CDR2 YYNGEE.

The chain couples TRBV7-3 to TRBJ2-7; the match to TRBD2 covers 7 bases. The CDR3 runs 14 residues. The J segment lost 4 bases and the V segment lost 1 base, leaving 4 bases of the junction unmatched. Germline loops: CDR1 SGHTA, CDR2 FQGTGA. The CDR3 reads CASSLRAGIYEQYF. Written as DNA, the CDR3 is TGTGCCAGCAGCTTAAGAGCGGGGATATACGAGCAGTACTTC.

DNA for the CDR3: TGTGCCAGCTCACCGGGACAGGTCGACAATCAGCCCCAGCATTTT. Protein sequence: CASSPGQVDNQPQHF. The rearrangement links TRBV18 to TRBJ1-5; 8 nucleotides match TRBD1. V gave up 3 bases and J gave up 3 bases; unmatched junction bases: 4. CDR1 is KGHSH and CDR2 is LQKENI in the germline V gene. The CDR3 runs to 15 residues. The whole variable domain, remainder taken from reference TRBV18 and TRBJ1-5, is NAGVMQNPRHLVRRRGQEARLRCSPMKGHSHVYWYRQLPEEGLKFMVYLQKENIIDESGMPKERFSAEFPKEGPSILRIQQVVRGDSAAYFCASSPGQVDNQPQHFGDGTRLSIL.